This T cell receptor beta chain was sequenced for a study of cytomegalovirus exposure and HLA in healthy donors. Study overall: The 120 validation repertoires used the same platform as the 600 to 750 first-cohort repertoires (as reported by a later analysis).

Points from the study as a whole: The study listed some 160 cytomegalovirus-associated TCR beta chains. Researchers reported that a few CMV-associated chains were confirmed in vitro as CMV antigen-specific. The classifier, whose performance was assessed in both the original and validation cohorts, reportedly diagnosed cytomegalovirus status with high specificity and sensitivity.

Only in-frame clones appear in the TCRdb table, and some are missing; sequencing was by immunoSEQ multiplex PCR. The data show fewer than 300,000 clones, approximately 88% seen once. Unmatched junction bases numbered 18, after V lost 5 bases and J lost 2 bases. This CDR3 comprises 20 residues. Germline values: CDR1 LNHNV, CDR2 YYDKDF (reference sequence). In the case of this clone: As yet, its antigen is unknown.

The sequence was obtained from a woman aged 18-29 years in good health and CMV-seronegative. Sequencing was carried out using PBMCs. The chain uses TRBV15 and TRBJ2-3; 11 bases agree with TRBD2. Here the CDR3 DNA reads TGTGCCACCAGCGGCCTGTGGGGAGGGACTAGCGGTTTATACACAGATACGCAGTATTTT. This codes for CATSGLWGGTSGLYTDTQYF.